This T cell receptor beta chain was observed in a study of blood T cells in healthy people across ages. Study-wide context: About one barcoded TCR beta cDNA was captured per two T cells.

The authors ran a second PCR of roughly 7 to 11 cycles using a sample-barcoded 5' primer and a J-beta primer mix. TCRdb reanalysed the 5' RACE reads using MiXCR and keeps one entry per CDR3 protein. The table has just over 800,000 distinct CDR3 sequences, 55% to 65% seen once; the top ten hold roughly 25%. A few counts support this clonotype. This CDR3 has 15 amino acids. Trimming pared 2 bases from V and 3 bases from J, leaving 10 bases between. The germline CDR1 and CDR2 sequences are ENHRY and SYGVKD. Total RNA, at least 5 micrograms per sample, was extracted from PBMCs. Input material: blood. The chain joins TRBV10-3 to TRBJ1-4; no reliable D call. The TCR originated in a man under 40 in good health. The CDR3 is CAISEAPDPNEKLFF. The CDR3 nucleotides read TGTGCCATCAGTGAGGCCCCGGACCCTAATGAAAAACTGTTTTTT.